This T cell receptor (beta chain) was observed in a study of blood T cell repertoires in COVID-19 (dated by TCRdb to 2020 to 2021). Notes on the research overall: Collaborator samples came from the United States, Italy and Spain and covered acute and convalescent phases of COVID-19. The prospective study material was composed of cDNA or gDNA derived from T cells, B-cell-depleted T cells, or PBMCs. Deeply sampled blood TCRbeta repertoires from subjects exposed to, actively infected with, or recovered from COVID-19 were included in the dataset. The repertoires were made available in a free public database intended to serve as a resource for research on the immune response to SARS-CoV-2. Samples came from the ongoing ImmuneRACE study (first 160 participants) plus 1,254 subjects from 6 global collaborators. The sample metadata nearly always contained a de-identified subject ID, COVID-19 status, age in years and sex. HLA class I and class II types, where available, came from metadata supplied by the sample provider rather than from assay-based typing. Overall results and qualifications from the work: The quantity of clinical and demographic metadata differed by source and by participant and was supplied without curation.

The immunoSEQ Assay, a bias-controlled multiplex PCR, was used to amplify TCRbeta CDR3 regions from genomic DNA. The study's own analysis went as follows. Within the assay, amplification of reference gene primers was used to estimate how many nucleated cells each sample contained. To quantify the absolute abundance of each unique TCRbeta CDR3 rearrangement, sequence reads were collapsed and filtered. For each sample, productive Simpson clonality was calculated as the square root of Simpson's diversity index over productive rearrangements. Drawn from immuneACCESS, this table holds only the in-frame rearrangements with V and J called that TCRdb kept. Clones are partly lost; checked studies trace under half to an unresolved V gene and leave the rest unexplained. The V and J calls and the clone size are those of that table, but D and trimming were determined from the DNA. The sample table lists 140,000 to 150,000 clones, approximately 89% of them with a count of one. The ten largest clones add up to about 1.7% of the sample.

Looking up the germline V gene yields CDR1 KGHDR and CDR2 SFDVKD. Measured from the cysteine to the phenylalanine, the CDR3 is 11 residues long. Just the 33-base CDR3 DNA is kept, in frame starting at base 1. Relative to germline, V is 11 bases shorter and J is 8 bases shorter, with 12 bases between their ends. On this clone itself: Its binding antigen is unknown. Within one base of it there is no much larger clone, and no base qualities were kept.

Collaborating institutions collected whole blood in K2EDTA tubes following their own protocols. For TCRbeta analysis, collaborators shipped samples in one of three forms: frozen whole blood, isolated PBMCs, or DNA extracted from either of those sample types. The sample was peripheral blood. The chain is made from TRBV24-1 and TRBJ2-1; the D segment could be TRBD1, given 6 matching bases. This clonotype originated in a woman aged 45-59 years with acute or convalescent COVID-19. For the CDR3, the sequence is CAISQGDEQFF. In nucleotides, the sequence is TGTGCCATCTCACAGGGTGATGAGCAGTTCTTC.